This T cell receptor beta chain was sequenced in a study of T cell changes during pregnancy in multiple sclerosis. The data were produced by immunoSEQ multiplex PCR, yet TCRdb's version contains in-frame clones alone and is incomplete. In the table there are approximately 100,000 clones, 91% of which are singletons. Note on this clone: Relative to the germline gene, one junction end is altered; a read error may explain this.

This CDR3 is built from 13 residues. CDR1 SGDLS and CDR2 YYNGEE come from the germline V gene. This sequence was found in a female donor with multiple sclerosis, enrolled in a pregnancy study. The sequencing here drew on peripheral blood, taken before pregnancy. The V and J genes are TRBV9 and TRBJ2-7; 8 positions agree with TRBD2. In DNA form, the CDR3 reads TGTGCCAGCAGCGTAGCTTCTAGCGGGCCGCAGGACTTC. Amino acids: CASSVASSGPQDF.